This T cell receptor beta chain was profiled in a study of OX40 agonist ivuxolimab in advanced cancers. At the level of the study: As their treatment, patients were administered ivuxolimab, an agonistic anti-OX40 (CD134) antibody. Prior checkpoint blockade (anti-PD-1, anti-PD-L1 or anti-CTLA-4) was permitted; about 40% had it. Dose-escalation patients suffered from hepatocellular carcinoma, melanoma, renal cell or head and neck cancer.

Notes on the study in general: Average numbers of expanded clones were greater in CD8+ T cells than in CD4+.

Trimming cost V 6 bases and J 2 bases, with 20 bases left between them. CDR3 length equals 16 residues. Germline V gene sequence: CDR1 LNHDA, CDR2 SQIVND (reference sequence). With regard to this clone: Its target is not known.

Clones were sequenced by immunoSEQ multiplex PCR, and TCRdb holds only the in-frame ones, with some missing. The data show 68,000 or so clones, 65% to 90% seen once. The receptor was derived from an adult with an advanced solid tumor such as melanoma, head and neck, liver or kidney cancer. The sequencing used CD4+ or CD8+ T cells sorted from blood, collected in a trial of the OX40 agonist ivuxolimab. This chain uses TRBV19 with TRBJ2-7; perhaps D is TRBD1 or TRBD2 (5 bases each). The CDR3 sequence: CASSQPGTRYTYEQYF. CDR3 bases: TGTGCCAGTAGCCAACCCGGGACCAGGTACACCTACGAGCAGTACTTC.